This T cell receptor beta chain comes out of a study of T cell responses to AZD1222 COVID-19 vaccine. V was clipped by 5 bases and J by 4 bases, with 8 bases between them. Germline CDR1 SGHTA, CDR2 FQGNSA. The CDR3 totals 12 residues. Assay used: immunoSEQ multiplex PCR; TCRdb lists only in-frame clones, some missing. The sample yields roughly 120,000 clones, almost 90% seen once. J is TRBJ1-1 and V is TRBV7-2; D not resolved. The material sequenced was peripheral blood, taken on day 0 of AZD1222 vaccination. The receptor was isolated from an adult in good health. In DNA form, the CDR3 reads TGTGCCAGCAGCAGGGTCCGCACTGAAGCTTTCTTT. Encoded protein: CASSRVRTEAFF.